Shown below are 17 T cell receptor beta chains from a single sample sequenced in a study of early stage breast cancer tumors (dated by TCRdb to 2016 to 2017). The method was the immunoSEQ multiplex PCR assay. What TCRdb holds here is the immuneACCESS table cut down to in-frame rearrangements. Part of the clones is not present; checked against another copy, under half of the missing clones reflect an unresolved V gene, and the others are unexplained. The sample table records nearly 25,000 clones; 65% to 75% of these occur just once. Around 9.5% of the sample is taken by the ten largest. The sequencing input was breast tumor tissue. These receptors were collected from a person between 60 and 69 years old with breast cancer.

CDR3 DNA sequence: TGTGCCTGCATTGAAGCAGGGGGTTCGTACTTC. This translates into CACIEAGGSYF. The V gene is TRBV30, the J gene TRBJ2-4; 7 bases are shared with TRBD1. CDR1 GTSNPN and CDR2 SVGIG come from the germline V gene (reference sequence). The CDR3 spans 11 residues. V gave up 6 bases and J gave up 15 bases; unmatched junction bases: 11.

V usage is TRBV5-1 and J usage is TRBJ2-7, with TRBD2 as a possible D gene (6 bases). Trimming removed 6 bases at V and 1 base at J, with 17 bases between. Germline V gene lookup returns CDR1 SGHRS and CDR2 YFSETQ. The CDR3 covers 15 residues. The CDR3 DNA follows: TGCGCCAGCACTTTGGGAGTAGCGGCTTCCTACGAGCAGTACTTC. Amino acid sequence: CASTLGVAASYEQYF.

This clone was seen only once. The chain joins TRBV10-2 to TRBJ2-3; 9 nucleotides match TRBD2. Germline V gives CDR1 WSHSY, CDR2 SAAADI. J gave up 4 bases and V 4 bases, and 3 bases lay outside the gene matches. CDR3 length: 14 amino acids. The CDR3 loop is CASSVAGDPDTQYF. In DNA, the CDR3 is TGCGCCAGCAGTGTAGCGGGAGATCCAGATACGCAGTATTTT.

The chain recombines TRBV19 with TRBJ2-5, with 7 positions matching TRBD1. Trimming removed 6 bases from V and 5 bases from J; junction bases left unmatched: 6. The CDR3 has 13 residues. Germline-derived CDR1 and CDR2 are LNHDA and SQIVND (reference sequence). The CDR3 DNA follows: TGTGCCAGTAGAAAGGGGGCTTGGGAGACCCAGTACTTC. It encodes CASRKGAWETQYF.

In regard to this clone: A junction end diverges from the germline sequence, so it may reflect a read error. The chain carries TRBV7-7 and TRBJ2-5; TRBD2 matches 11 bases. Germline lookup yields CDR1 SSHAT and CDR2 FNYEAQ (reference sequence). The CDR3 contains 15 residues. The CDR3 DNA reads TGTGCTAGCAGCTTTACTAGCGGGAGACTAGAGACCCAGTACTTC. Protein product: CASSFTSGRLETQYF.

This clone was observed a handful of times. V gene TRBV6-6 combines with J gene TRBJ1-4, with D possibly TRBD1 on 6 matching bases. The V gene's germline CDR1 is MNHNY and CDR2 SVGAGI (reference sequence). V shed 5 bases and J shed 7 bases, with 20 bases lying between them. The CDR3 extends over 16 amino acids. The CDR3 region is CASSPVQGPRAEKLFF. The DNA for the CDR3 is TGTGCCAGCAGTCCGGTCCAGGGGCCGCGGGCTGAAAAACTGTTTTTT.

This clone was detected only once. At one of its ends the junction is not consistent with the germline gene, which may arise from a read error. The rearrangement joins TRBV14 to TRBJ2-7; 13 nucleotides align to TRBD2. There are 14 residues in the CDR3. From germline, CDR1 is SGHDN and CDR2 FVKESK. The CDR3 coding sequence is TGTGCCAGCAGCCCCCGGACTAGCGGGAGAGCCGCCTCGTTC. It translates to CASSPRTSGRAASF.

V is TRBV29-1 and J is TRBJ1-1; possible D gene TRBD1, 6 bases. From germline, CDR1 is SQVTM and CDR2 ANQGSEA. Trimming took 6 bases from V and 5 from J, leaving 10 bases between them. There are 11 residues in the CDR3. Written as DNA, the CDR3 is TGCAGCGTATTGGACAGTACTGAAGCTTTCTTT. The encoded protein is CSVLDSTEAFF. The full variable domain, in which reference TRBV29-1 and TRBJ1-1 provide the parts outside the CDR3, is SAVISQKPSRDICQRGTSLTIQCQVDSQVTMMFWYRQQPGQSLTLIATANQGSEATYESGFVIDKFPISRPNLTFSTLTVSNMSPEDSSIYLCSVLDSTEAFFGQGTRLTVV.

V usage is TRBV28 and J usage is TRBJ1-4, with TRBD1 as a possible D gene (6 bases). Trimming shortened V by 11 bases and J by 0 bases, and 10 bases separated the two germline ends. The CDR3 extends over 13 amino acids. Germline assignment: CDR1 MDHEN and CDR2 SYDVKM. The DNA of the CDR3 is TGTGCCGGGAGACAGGCAACTAATGAAAAACTGTTTTTT. This encodes CAGRQATNEKLFF.

This sequence joins TRBV29-1 and TRBJ2-5, with a tentative D call TRBD2 (5 bases). Trimming pared 6 bases from V and 5 bases from J, leaving 25 bases between. The germline V gene has CDR1 SQVTM and CDR2 ANQGSEA. The CDR3 covers 16 residues. The CDR3 region has the DNA TGCAGCGTCACGTATGCTCGTTTGAGAGGCGGGGAGACCCAGTACTTC. It specifies CSVTYARLRGGETQYF.

V is TRBV6-5 and J is TRBJ2-2; unclear D gene. V lost 2 bases and J lost 3, with 4 bases in between. The CDR3 loop spans 13 amino acids. The germline V gene encodes CDR1 MNHEY and CDR2 SVGAGI. The chain's CDR3 is CASSYQDTGELFF. The CDR3 DNA is TGTGCCAGCAGTTACCAGGACACCGGGGAGCTGTTTTTT.

The chain joins TRBV5-1 to TRBJ2-2; no reliable D call. Germline-derived CDR1 and CDR2 are SGHRS and YFSETQ. With 4 bases removed from V and 6 bases from J, the gap between germline ends came to 13 bases. The CDR3 sequence is 14 residues long. Written as DNA, the CDR3 is TGCGCCAGCAGCAGCCCGGGTTTTTCCGGGGAGCTGTTTTTT. Translated, it gives CASSSPGFSGELFF.

In regard to this clone: Other nucleotide sequences in the sample specify the same CDR3. The V and J genes are TRBV5-8 and TRBJ2-2; no definite D call. Germline assignment: CDR1 SGHTS and CDR2 YDEGEE. The V end was cut by 5 bases, the J end by 2 bases, with 16 bases between. CDR3 length equals 16 residues. CDR3 DNA: TGTGCCAGCAGTCGAGGCTCGACGTCCAACACCGGGGAGCTGTTTTTT. Amino acids: CASSRGSTSNTGELFF.

This chain uses TRBV5-6 with TRBJ1-1; D perhaps matches TRBD1 (6 bases). The germline gives CDR1 SGHDT, CDR2 YYEEEE. This CDR3 contains 14 residues. V was cut by 0 bases and J by 5 bases, with 11 bases left in between. CDR3 protein: CASSLGGPGTEAFF. The CDR3, as DNA: TGTGCCAGCAGCTTGGGGGGGCCTGGGACTGAAGCTTTCTTT.

The chain has TRBV28 and TRBJ2-1; 9 nucleotides align to TRBD2. Looked up from germline, CDR1 is MDHEN and CDR2 is SYDVKM. This CDR3 has 15 amino acids. V dropped 3 bases and J dropped 7; count of bases not matched to a gene: 7. CDR3 amino acids: CASSFLPSGTNEQFF. The CDR3 DNA is TGTGCCAGCAGTTTTCTTCCTAGCGGGACGAATGAGCAGTTCTTC.

The rearrangement joins TRBV6-5 to TRBJ2-7; the D gene is possibly TRBD2 (6 bases). The V and J ends lost 7 bases and 1 base respectively, with 14 bases between them. This CDR3 is built from 14 residues. Germline loops: CDR1 MNHEY, CDR2 SVGAGI. The CDR3 coding sequence is TGTGCCAGCACTGTGACTAGTACGTCCTACGAGCAGTACTTC. Translating gives CASTVTSTSYEQYF.

V gene TRBV5-6 combines with J gene TRBJ2-1, with D perhaps TRBD2 (6 bases). Germline V gene data show CDR1 as SGHDT and CDR2 as YYEEEE. The CDR3 sequence is 13 residues long. V lost 5 bases to trimming and J lost 14 bases, with 20 bases between them. The CDR3 reads CASSTTFPGDEFF. The CDR3 DNA reads as TGTGCCAGCAGTACGACCTTTCCGGGAGACGAGTTCTTC.